These 22 T cell receptor beta chains came from one sample sequenced in a study of T cell repertoires in cytomegalovirus infection. One entry per CDR3 protein, called by TCRdb with MiXCR from the reads. The sample has approximately 500,000 distinct CDR3 sequences, 15% to 20% seen once. Sequenced sample: CD8+ T cells from PBMCs. Receptors originate from a human donor in good health (CMV status not recorded). Some clones in this sample may be carry-over from other donors' samples.

The V call is TRBV27, the J call TRBJ2-7; no reliable D call. The V end lost 3 bases, the J end lost 0 bases, and 9 bases lay between the germline ends. The CDR3 extends over 14 amino acids. CDR1 is MNHEY, CDR2 SMNVEV, per germline (reference sequence). CDR3 DNA sequence: TGTGCCAGCAGTTTTGGTCATAGCTCCTACGAGCAGTACTTC. Protein product: CASSFGHSSYEQYF.

The table lists this clonotype with many counts. The chain joins TRBV12-3 or TRBV12-4 to TRBJ1-4; TRBD1 aligns across 8 bases. The CDR3 has 17 residues. The junction had 4 bases not matched to a gene; V was cut back by 0 bases and J by 1 base. The CDR3 loop reads CASSLARDRRTNEKLFF. In DNA form, the CDR3 reads TGTGCCAGCAGTTTAGCGCGGGACAGGAGAACTAATGAAAAACTGTTTTTT.

This clonotype has a handful of counts. The chain joins TRBV7-9 to TRBJ1-1; D is unclear. This CDR3 is built from 15 residues. V was trimmed by 1 base and J by 7 bases, leaving 16 bases between them. CDR1 is SEHNR and CDR2 is FQNEAQ in the germline V gene (reference sequence). The DNA of the CDR3 is TGTGCCAGCAGCTTAGTATTGTCGGGTTGGGGTGAAGCTTTCTTT. Translated, it gives CASSLVLSGWGEAFF. Based on the CDR3 plus reference TRBV7-9 and TRBJ1-1, the full variable domain is DTGVSQNPRHKITKRGQNVTFRCDPISEHNRLYWYRQTLGQGPEFLTYFQNEAQLEKSRLLSDRFSAERPKGSFSTLEIQRTEQGDSAMYLCASSLVLSGWGEAFFGQGTRLTVV.

This clonotype was found a few times. V usage is TRBV27 and J usage is TRBJ1-2, with D possibly being TRBD1 (6 bases). The CDR3 covers 13 residues. Trimming removed 2 bases at V and 8 bases at J, with 12 bases between. In germline, CDR1 is MNHEY, CDR2 SMNVEV (reference sequence). The CDR3 spells CASSLGAGVGYTF. The CDR3 DNA follows: TGTGCCAGCAGTTTAGGGGCAGGGGTAGGCTACACCTTC.

Concerning this clonotype itself: The germline gene is not matched at one end of the junction; a read error may be the cause. V usage is TRBV5-1 and J usage is TRBJ2-3; 13 nucleotides agree with TRBD2. Germline assignment: CDR1 SGHRS and CDR2 YFSETQ. The CDR3 is 17 residues long. The DNA of the CDR3 is TGCGCCAGCAGCGAGAAACTAGCGGGAGGGGGCACAGATATGCAGTATTTT. It translates to CASSEKLAGGGTDMQYF.

At least ten counts were recorded for this clonotype. CDR3 amino acids: CASSKYGGALTEQFF. CDR3 coding DNA: TGTGCCAGCAGTAAATATGGGGGGGCGCTGACGGAGCAGTTCTTC. The chain combines TRBV6-1 with TRBJ2-1; tentative D call: TRBD2 (7 bases). The CDR3 consists of 15 residues. CDR1 and CDR2 from the germline V gene are MNHNS and SASEGT. V was trimmed by 5 bases and J by 10 bases, leaving 21 bases between them.

This clonotype came up a few times. The rearrangement links TRBV20-1 to TRBJ1-2, with TRBD1 matching over 9 bases. V dropped 0 bases and J dropped 1; count of bases not matched to a gene: 3. This CDR3 is built from 15 residues. Per the germline V gene, CDR1 is DFQATT and CDR2 is SNEGSKA (reference sequence). CDR3 amino acids: CSARDGTGRNYGYTF. CDR3 sequence (DNA): TGCAGTGCTAGAGATGGGACAGGGCGTAACTATGGCTACACCTTC.

This clonotype was seen more than once but under ten times. The genes are TRBV13 and TRBJ1-1, with a possible D match to TRBD1 (5 bases). V was clipped by 5 bases and J by 0 bases, with 16 bases between them. CDR3 length equals 16 residues. Germline V gives CDR1 PRHDT, CDR2 FYEKMQ (reference sequence). CDR3: CASSPRLDRLNTEAFF. The CDR3 region has the DNA TGTGCCAGCAGCCCCCGGCTAGACAGATTGAACACTGAAGCTTTCTTT.

This clonotype showed up many times. This chain joins TRBV28 and TRBJ2-3; a weak D match, TRBD2 (7 bases). Germline CDR1 MDHEN, CDR2 SYDVKM. The CDR3 totals 15 residues. Trimming shortened V by 6 bases and J by 1 base, and 14 bases separated the two germline ends. CDR3 residues: CASSNRGGRTDTQYF. CDR3 in DNA: TGTGCCAGCAGCAATAGGGGGGGGCGCACAGATACGCAGTATTTT.

This chain connects TRBV7-9 to TRBJ1-2, with D maybe TRBD1 (5 bases). The CDR3 is 13 residues long. CDR1 SEHNR and CDR2 FQNEAQ come from the germline V gene (reference sequence). Deletions cut 5 bases from V and 4 bases from J, with 11 bases between. The CDR3 loop reads CASSGPRVYGYTF. CDR3 coding DNA: TGTGCCAGCAGCGGTCCCAGGGTCTATGGCTACACCTTC. The variable domain in full, completed from reference TRBV7-9 and TRBJ1-2, reads DTGVSQNPRHKITKRGQNVTFRCDPISEHNRLYWYRQTLGQGPEFLTYFQNEAQLEKSRLLSDRFSAERPKGSFSTLEIQRTEQGDSAMYLCASSGPRVYGYTFGSGTRLTVV.

This clonotype was counted at least ten times. The genes are TRBV7-6 and TRBJ2-1, with 11 positions matching TRBD1. J lost 8 bases, V lost 5 bases, and 5 bases had no gene match. The germline V gene encodes CDR1 SGHVS and CDR2 FNYEAQ. The length of the CDR3 is 14 residues. The CDR3 DNA follows: TGTGCCAGCAGCCCCGGACAGGGGGCAGATGAGCAGTTCTTC. This sequence encodes CASSPGQGADEQFF. Filled out from reference TRBV7-6 and TRBJ2-1, the complete variable domain reads GAGVSQSPRYKVTKRGQDVALRCDPISGHVSLYWYRQALGQGPEFLTYFNYEAQQDKSGLPNDRFSAERPEGSISTLTIQRTEQRDSAMYRCASSPGQGADEQFFGPGTRLTVL.

The CDR3 spells CASGDPIGAVGETQYF. CDR3 nucleotides: TGTGCTAGTGGGGATCCGATAGGGGCTGTTGGGGAGACCCAGTACTTC. V gene TRBV12-5 combines with J gene TRBJ2-5; perhaps TRBD1 as D (5 bases). The length of the CDR3 is 16 residues. V shed 6 bases and J shed 5 bases, with 22 bases lying between them. Germline CDR1 and CDR2: LGHNT and FRNRAP. Based on the CDR3 plus reference TRBV12-5 and TRBJ2-5, the full variable domain is DARVTQTPRHKVTEMGQEVTMRCQPILGHNTVFWYRQTMMQGLELLAYFRNRAPLDDSGMPKDRFSAEMPDATLATLKIQPSEPRDSAVYFCASGDPIGAVGETQYFGPGTRLLVL.

This clonotype was seen repeatedly, ten times or more. This chain links TRBV19 with TRBJ2-7, with 11 nucleotides matching TRBD1. This CDR3 spans 15 amino acids. V was clipped by 9 bases and J by 0 bases; unmatched bases: 7. Per germline, CDR1 LNHDA and CDR2 SQIVND (reference sequence). The DNA for the CDR3 is TGTGCCAGCAGCCCAGGACAGGGGGCCTCCTACGAGCAGTACTTC. Translating it yields CASSPGQGASYEQYF.

This clonotype appeared many times. The chain combines TRBV27 with TRBJ2-5; TRBD2 matches 8 bases. Trimming removed 5 bases from V and 3 bases from J; junction bases left unmatched: 8. There are 15 residues in the CDR3. Germline CDR1 reads MNHEY; CDR2 reads SMNVEV (reference sequence). The CDR3 loop is CASSHDGRGEETQYF. For the CDR3, the DNA is TGTGCCAGCAGTCACGACGGGCGGGGGGAAGAGACCCAGTACTTC.

A few counts support this clonotype. The chain is built from TRBV25-1 and TRBJ2-1; unclear D gene. CDR1 is MGHDK, CDR2 SYGVNS, per germline. The V end was cut by 6 bases, the J end by 0 bases, with 12 bases between. The CDR3 has 15 amino acids. The CDR3, as DNA: TGTGCCAGCAGCGATGACCGACTCTCCTACAATGAGCAGTTCTTC. This sequence encodes CASSDDRLSYNEQFF.

This clonotype was observed many times. The chain combines TRBV12-3 or TRBV12-4 with TRBJ1-2; unclear D gene. The CDR3 extends over 12 amino acids. With 5 bases removed from V and 5 bases from J, the gap between germline ends came to 9 bases. The CDR3: CASSPEPYGYTF. CDR3 bases: TGTGCCAGCAGTCCCGAACCGTATGGCTACACCTTC.

CDR3: CSARGGGVTSGEGVETQYF. For the CDR3, the DNA is TGCAGTGCTAGAGGGGGGGGGGTGACTAGCGGGGAAGGTGTGGAGACCCAGTACTTC. The chain has TRBV20-1 and TRBJ2-5; 11 bases line up with TRBD2. Germline CDR1 DFQATT, CDR2 SNEGSKA (reference sequence). The V segment lost 1 base and the J segment 5 bases; nucleotides outside the gene matches: 18. The CDR3 is 19 amino acids.

This clonotype was recorded at least ten times. The chain uses TRBV12-3 or TRBV12-4 and TRBJ1-1, with a tentative D call TRBD1 (5 bases). The CDR3 length is 15 residues. Between the trimmed V and J ends, which lost 3 bases and 0 bases, there was a span of 11 bases. The chain's CDR3 is CASSFGAGVNTEAFF. CDR3 bases: TGTGCCAGCAGTTTCGGCGCGGGGGTGAACACTGAAGCTTTCTTT.

V and J are TRBV27 and TRBJ2-1; 7 nucleotides match TRBD2. Germline V gives CDR1 MNHEY, CDR2 SMNVEV (reference sequence). Trimming took 5 bases from V and 7 from J; bases not matched to a gene: 14. The CDR3 contains 16 residues. DNA for the CDR3: TGTGCCAGCAGTCCCTCGGCGGGAGACGAGGGGAATGAGCAGTTCTTC. This sequence encodes CASSPSAGDEGNEQFF.

This clonotype was picked up a small number of times. This chain links TRBV5-1 with TRBJ1-2, with D possibly being TRBD1 (5 bases). V was shortened by 3 bases and J by 2 bases, with 26 bases between the two germline ends. CDR1 is SGHRS and CDR2 is YFSETQ in the germline V gene. The CDR3 spans 19 residues. The CDR3 DNA reads as TGCGCCAGCAGCTCACCCCCAGGGACCTCATTTACAGAGAACTATGGCTACACCTTC. Protein product: CASSSPPGTSFTENYGYTF.

The chain has TRBV24-1 and TRBJ2-1; D call uncertain. Looked up from germline, CDR1 is KGHDR and CDR2 is SFDVKD. Trimming cost V 4 bases and J 9 bases, with 15 bases left between them. This CDR3 has 14 amino acids. CDR3 bases: TGTGCCACCAGTGACCATCGGAAGGGTAGTGAGCAGTTCTTC. Translated: CATSDHRKGSEQFF.

This clonotype was picked up many times. The DNA for the CDR3 is TGTGCCAGCAGCCGGACTAGCGGGCAAAACTACGAGCAGTACTTC. Its protein product is CASSRTSGQNYEQYF. This chain links TRBV28 with TRBJ2-7, with 11 positions matching TRBD2. Trimming cost V 6 bases and J 3 bases; bases outside gene matches: 7. This CDR3 comprises 15 residues. Germline V gene data show CDR1 as MDHEN and CDR2 as SYDVKM. The complete variable domain, with remaining parts taken from reference TRBV28 and TRBJ2-7, reads DVKVTQSSRYLVKRTGEKVFLECVQDMDHENMFWYRQDPGLGLRLIYFSYDVKMKEKGDIPEGYSVSREKKERFSLILESASTNQTSMYLCASSRTSGQNYEQYFGPGTRLTVT.